This T cell receptor beta chain stems from a study of shared clonotypes between healthy human individuals (dated by TCRdb to 2018 to 2020). About the full investigation: A couple of women and three men aged 18 to 49 years were included in the cohort. For each donor, CD4 naive and CD4 memory were each given three plates, CD8 naive was given two plates, and CD8 memory was given one plate. Blood TCR repertoires of four to six healthy adults were deeply sequenced to estimate repertoire size and the extent of clonotype sharing between individuals. To increase sequencing depth and limit assay-specific biases, TCR repertoire library preparation and sequencing were carried out by different laboratories using diverse techniques. Per donor, leukapheresis produced somewhere between about 0.9 and 9.5 billion PBMCs.

In the case of this clone: No antigen is known for it. Base qualities are not at hand, and no much larger clone is one base apart. The sample carries other DNA sequences with the same CDR3.

Using the deep immunoSEQ assay, TCR CDR3 regions were amplified from genomic DNA by multiplex PCR. Extracted genomic DNA from each cell subset was spread evenly across all wells of several immunoSEQ 96-well plates, with each plate serving as a replicate. For sorted subsets, about 200 ng genomic DNA, equal to about 30,000 T cell genomes, was loaded into each replicate PCR. Purified libraries were quantified with a Qubit 3.0 fluorometer, sized on a Bioanalyzer 2100, and re-quantified with the KAPA Library Quantification kit. Every immunoSEQ 96-well plate was sequenced on a separate single-read 150-cycle Illumina NextSeq 550 flow cell. Per the source publication's procedure: Because the immunoSEQ output held only junctional sequences and lacked quality scores, the filtering could not match the filtering applied to full-length reads. To assign V/J genes and CDR3, sequences were annotated against IMGT germline references using PyIR, a Python wrapper for IgBLAST v1.9. Reads were removed for weak V/J assignments (E-value above 1e-6), missing CDR3, stop codons, out-of-frame junctions, or ambiguous translated residues. V3J clonotypes were defined by identical inferred V gene, J gene, and CDR3 amino acid sequence. Percentage overlap between repertoires was calculated by dividing the number of shared unique clonotypes by the size of the smaller repertoire. RTK rarefaction, the Chao1 estimator, and Recon v2.1 estimates of unobserved clonotypes were used to assess repertoire richness. Generation probabilities were computed with OLGA for all TCRbeta clonotypes obtained by the gDNA method from a handful of donors. TCRdb re-hosts the immuneACCESS table, in-frame sequences only. Its copies lack some clones; in the studies checked, an unresolved V gene accounts for under half of them, and the cause for the rest is not known. The V and J calls and clone size were taken over from that table, and D and trimming were inferred from the DNA. Present in this sample are about 2 million clones, over 85% of which were seen just once. The top ten clonotypes cover roughly 1% of the sample.

CD8 naive samples were CD45RO-negative cells positively selected for CCR7, giving a CD45RA+CCR7+ population that excluded TemRA cells. Donors were healthy HIV-negative adults with no recently reported acute infections or vaccinations. Every donor was a Caucasian adult living in Nashville, Tennessee, USA. Blood was obtained by leukapheresis, after which PBMCs were separated by Ficoll-Histopaque density gradient centrifugation and cryopreserved in liquid nitrogen vapor phase. Analytical flow cytometry was used to check the purity and quantity of every magnetically sorted T cell population. From each sorted fraction, genomic DNA was isolated and quantified by UV absorbance on a Nanodrop 2000c. Trimming removed 6 bases from V and 2 bases from J, leaving 4 bases between the germline ends. The germline V gene (reference sequence) gives CDR1 as SEHNR and CDR2 as FQNEAQ. The CDR3 runs 11 amino acids, cysteine and phenylalanine included. Only the CDR3 DNA is retained, 33 bases long and in frame from the first base.

The paper as a whole reports these results and caveats: Higher generation probabilities were observed for clonotypes shared by all four sorted-subset donors than for non-shared clonotypes. Incomplete sequencing was indicated by rarefaction of sorted-subset datasets, despite the large sequencing depth. Pairwise subsampling led to the expectation that sequencing depth would affect the degree of clonotype sharing among donors. The small number of donors limited the genetic and exposure-history diversity represented. Naive subsets generally had larger estimated clonotype richness than memory subsets. Sampling was restricted to blood, and TCR repertoires in tissue are likely to differ from TCR repertoires in blood. Approximately 5% of naive CD4, 3% to 3.5% of naive CD8, approximately 2.2% of memory CD4, and approximately 0.4% of memory CD8 clonotypes were shared across a few donors.

The chain links TRBV7-9 with TRBJ2-5; no D gene call is confident. The receptor's source is a man aged 18 to 29 in good health. Material: naive CD8+ T cells sorted from blood. The sample's cell subset or site label is to be understood as: CD45RA+CCR7+. The CDR3 reads as follows: CASRAQETQYF. The DNA sequence follows: TGTGCCAGCAGAGCTCAAGAGACCCAGTACTTC.